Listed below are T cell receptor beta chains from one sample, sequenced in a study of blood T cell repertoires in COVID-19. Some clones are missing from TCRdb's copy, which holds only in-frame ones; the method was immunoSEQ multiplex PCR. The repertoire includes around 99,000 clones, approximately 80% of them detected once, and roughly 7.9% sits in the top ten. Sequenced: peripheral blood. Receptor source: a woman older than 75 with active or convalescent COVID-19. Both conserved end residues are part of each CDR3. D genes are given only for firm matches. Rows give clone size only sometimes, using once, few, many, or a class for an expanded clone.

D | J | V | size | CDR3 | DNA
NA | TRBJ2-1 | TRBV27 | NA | CASSPTFLDNEQFF | TGTGCCAGCAGTCCAACATTTCTAGACAATGAGCAGTTCTTC
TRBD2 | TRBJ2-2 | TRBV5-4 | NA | CASSSLAGGGTGELFF | TGTGCCAGCAGCTCCTTAGCGGGAGGTGGAACCGGGGAGCTGTTTTTT
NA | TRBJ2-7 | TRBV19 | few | CASSIAGRSEQYF | TGTGCCAGTAGTATCGCGGGAAGGAGCGAGCAGTACTTC
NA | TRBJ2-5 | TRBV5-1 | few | CASSNPSEETQYF | TGCGCCAGCAGCAACCCTAGCGAAGAGACCCAGTACTTC
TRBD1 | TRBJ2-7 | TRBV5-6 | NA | CASSYGQGARYEQYF | TGTGCCAGCAGCTACGGACAGGGGGCGCGTTACGAGCAGTACTTC
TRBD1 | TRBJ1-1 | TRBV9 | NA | CASSVRTGPNTEAFF | TGTGCCAGCAGCGTAAGGACAGGACCGAACACTGAAGCTTTCTTT
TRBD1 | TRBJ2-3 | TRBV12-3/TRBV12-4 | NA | CASTPGGADTQYF | TGTGCCAGCACCCCAGGGGGCGCAGATACGCAGTATTTT
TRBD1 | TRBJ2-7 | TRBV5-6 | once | CASSTRQGGSYEQYF | TGTGCCAGCAGCACCAGACAGGGCGGCTCCTACGAGCAGTACTTC
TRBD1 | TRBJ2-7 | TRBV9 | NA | CASSVLRDRVYEQYF | TGTGCCAGCAGCGTTCTCCGGGACAGGGTCTACGAGCAGTACTTC
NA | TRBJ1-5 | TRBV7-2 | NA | CASSFQGNQPQHF | TGTGCCAGCAGCTTCCAGGGTAATCAGCCCCAGCATTTT
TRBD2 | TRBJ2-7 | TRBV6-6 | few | CASSYPAGGPSYEQYF | TGTGCCAGCAGTTACCCAGCGGGAGGGCCCTCCTACGAGCAGTACTTC
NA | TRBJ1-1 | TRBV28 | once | CAGGTRGPGTEAFF | TGTGCCGGGGGAACGCGGGGGCCAGGGACTGAAGCTTTCTTT
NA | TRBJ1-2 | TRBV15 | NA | CATSRVTDTNYGYTF | TGTGCCACCAGCAGAGTTACAGATACTAACTATGGCTACACCTTC
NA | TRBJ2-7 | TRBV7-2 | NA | CASSYNGAGPPSYEQYF | TGTGCCAGCAGCTATAACGGGGCGGGACCCCCCTCCTACGAGCAGTACTTC
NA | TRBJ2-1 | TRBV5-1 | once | CASSFGQNEQFF | TGCGCCAGCAGCTTCGGACAGAATGAGCAGTTCTTC
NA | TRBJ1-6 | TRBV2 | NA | CASSEEFRGNDPFNNSPLHF | TGTGCCAGCAGTGAGGAGTTTCGCGGAAACGACCCTTTTAATAATTCACCCCTCCACTTT
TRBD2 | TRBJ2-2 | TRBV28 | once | CASSLIGLAERTGELFF | TGTGCCAGCAGTTTAATTGGACTAGCGGAACGCACCGGGGAGCTGTTTTTT
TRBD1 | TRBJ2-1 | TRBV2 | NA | CASSLGQAYNEQFF | TGTGCCAGCAGTTTGGGACAGGCGTACAATGAGCAGTTCTTC
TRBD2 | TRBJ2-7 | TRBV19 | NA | CASRASSGRSYEQYF | TGTGCCAGTCGGGCGTCTAGCGGGCGCTCCTACGAGCAGTACTTC
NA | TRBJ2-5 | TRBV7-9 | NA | CASSLGGGAQETQYF | TGTGCCAGCAGCTTAGGCGGAGGGGCCCAAGAGACCCAGTACTTC
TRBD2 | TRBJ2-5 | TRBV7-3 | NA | CASSRTSGNRETQYF | TGTGCCAGCAGCAGGACTAGCGGGAATCGAGAGACCCAGTACTTC
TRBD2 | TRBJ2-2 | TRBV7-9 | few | CASGKSSGRATGELFF | TGTGCCAGCGGAAAATCTAGCGGGAGGGCCACCGGGGAGCTGTTTTTT
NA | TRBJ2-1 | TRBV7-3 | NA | CASSLFVPNEQFF | TGTGCCAGCAGCTTATTCGTCCCTAATGAGCAGTTCTTC
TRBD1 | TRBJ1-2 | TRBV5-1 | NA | CASSRDRNYGYTF | TGCGCCAGCAGCCGGGACAGAAACTATGGCTACACCTTC
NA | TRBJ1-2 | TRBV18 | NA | CASSPAGVNYGYTF | TGTGCCAGCTCACCGGCCGGGGTAAACTATGGCTACACCTTC
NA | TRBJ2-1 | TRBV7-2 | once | CASSPSGPYREQFF | TGTGCCAGCAGCCCCTCCGGGCCGTACAGGGAGCAGTTCTTC
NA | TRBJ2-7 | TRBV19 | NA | CASSDRPSYEQYF | TGTGCCAGTAGTGACAGGCCCTCCTACGAGCAGTACTTC
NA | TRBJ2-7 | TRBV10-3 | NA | CAISGVLDGSSEQYF | TGTGCCATCAGTGGGGTACTAGACGGATCCTCCGAGCAGTACTTC
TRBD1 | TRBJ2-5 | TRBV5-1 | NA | CASSWDRISQETQYF | TGCGCCAGCAGCTGGGACAGGATCAGCCAAGAGACCCAGTACTTC
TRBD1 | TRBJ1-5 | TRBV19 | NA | CASSTDRGVDQPQHF | TGTGCCAGTAGTACTGACAGGGGTGTTGATCAGCCCCAGCATTTT
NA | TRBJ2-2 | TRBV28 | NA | CASRPSGVNTGELFF | TGTGCCAGCAGACCCTCCGGGGTGAACACCGGGGAGCTGTTTTTT
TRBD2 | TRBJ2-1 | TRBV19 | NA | CASLGRGLAEPYNEQFF | TGTGCCAGTCTGGGGCGCGGACTAGCGGAACCCTACAATGAGCAGTTCTTC
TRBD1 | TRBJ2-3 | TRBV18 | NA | CASSLTVPGTGSTDTQYF | TGTGCCAGCTCACTCACAGTCCCAGGGACAGGGAGCACAGATACGCAGTATTTT
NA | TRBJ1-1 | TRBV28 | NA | CASSLSGWMNTEAFF | TGTGCCAGCAGTTTGTCGGGGTGGATGAACACTGAAGCTTTCTTT
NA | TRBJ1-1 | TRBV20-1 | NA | CSAIRVEAFF | TGCAGTGCTATCAGGGTTGAAGCTTTCTTT
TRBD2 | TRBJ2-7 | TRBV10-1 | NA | CASSAREDLNEQYF | TGCGCCAGCAGTGCACGGGAGGATCTGAACGAGCAGTACTTC
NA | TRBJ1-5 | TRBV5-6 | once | CASSPSWGGDQPQHF | TGTGCCAGCAGCCCAAGCTGGGGGGGGGATCAGCCCCAGCATTTT
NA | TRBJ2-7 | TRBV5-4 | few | CASSLNEGSGGEQYF | TGTGCCAGCAGCTTGAATGAGGGCTCCGGGGGCGAGCAGTACTTC
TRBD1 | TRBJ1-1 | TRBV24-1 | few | CATRGQGELMNTEAFF | TGTGCCACCAGAGGACAGGGGGAATTGATGAACACTGAAGCTTTCTTT
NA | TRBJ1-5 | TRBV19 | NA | CASSPDVGNQPQHF | TGTGCCAGTAGCCCAGATGTGGGCAATCAGCCCCAGCATTTT
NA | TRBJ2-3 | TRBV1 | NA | CTSSLNQLAGTSTDTQYF | TGCACCAGCAGCCTAAACCAACTAGCGGGCACTAGCACAGATACGCAGTATTTT
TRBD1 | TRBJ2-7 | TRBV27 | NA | CASSWDRGYEQYF | TGTGCCAGCAGTTGGGACAGGGGATACGAGCAGTACTTC
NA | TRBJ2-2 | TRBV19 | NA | CASSIIGWTENTGELFF | TGTGCCAGTAGTATTATCGGTTGGACAGAGAACACCGGGGAGCTGTTTTTT
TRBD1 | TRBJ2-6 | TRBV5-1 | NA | CASSSVPGTGTGANVLTF | TGCGCCAGCAGCTCAGTCCCCGGGACAGGGACTGGGGCCAACGTCCTGACTTTC
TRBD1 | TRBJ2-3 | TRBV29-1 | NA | CSVSQGARTDTQYF | TGCAGCGTGAGCCAGGGGGCCCGCACAGATACGCAGTATTTT
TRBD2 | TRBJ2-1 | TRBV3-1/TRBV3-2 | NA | CASSQQSGRFNEQFF | TGTGCCAGCAGCCAACAGAGCGGGAGATTCAATGAGCAGTTCTTC
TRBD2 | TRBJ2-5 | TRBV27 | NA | CASGTSGGETQYF | TGTGCCAGCGGGACTAGCGGAGGGGAGACCCAGTACTTC
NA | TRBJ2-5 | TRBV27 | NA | CASSFRGWGETQYF | TGTGCCAGCAGTTTCAGGGGTTGGGGAGAGACCCAGTACTTC
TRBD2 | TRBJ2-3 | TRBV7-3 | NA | CASSLASGAPADTQYF | TGTGCCAGCAGCTTGGCTAGCGGGGCCCCAGCGGATACGCAGTATTTT
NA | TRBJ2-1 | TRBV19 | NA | CASSIELAPSSYNEQFF | TGTGCCAGTAGTATAGAGCTAGCGCCAAGCTCCTACAATGAGCAGTTCTTC